This T cell receptor beta chain was identified in a study of identical twins. V dropped 8 bases and J dropped 1 base, with 13 bases sitting between them. This CDR3 is 14 amino acids long. Germline-derived CDR1 and CDR2 are MNHNS and SASEGT. Each CDR3 protein gets one entry after TCRdb re-called the 5' RACE reads with MiXCR. The data contain about 530,000 distinct CDR3 sequences, 13% to 15% of them singletons. This clonotype was seen a few times. These data also featured in a second study, about yellow fever vaccine responses in identical twins.

The J gene is TRBJ2-3, the V gene TRBV6-1; D is perhaps TRBD1 (6 bases). The TCR comes from a young woman in good health. Sample: CD4+ T cells sorted from blood. The CDR3: CASGTPIRTDTQYF. The DNA of the CDR3 is TGTGCCAGCGGGACACCAATTCGCACAGATACGCAGTATTTT.